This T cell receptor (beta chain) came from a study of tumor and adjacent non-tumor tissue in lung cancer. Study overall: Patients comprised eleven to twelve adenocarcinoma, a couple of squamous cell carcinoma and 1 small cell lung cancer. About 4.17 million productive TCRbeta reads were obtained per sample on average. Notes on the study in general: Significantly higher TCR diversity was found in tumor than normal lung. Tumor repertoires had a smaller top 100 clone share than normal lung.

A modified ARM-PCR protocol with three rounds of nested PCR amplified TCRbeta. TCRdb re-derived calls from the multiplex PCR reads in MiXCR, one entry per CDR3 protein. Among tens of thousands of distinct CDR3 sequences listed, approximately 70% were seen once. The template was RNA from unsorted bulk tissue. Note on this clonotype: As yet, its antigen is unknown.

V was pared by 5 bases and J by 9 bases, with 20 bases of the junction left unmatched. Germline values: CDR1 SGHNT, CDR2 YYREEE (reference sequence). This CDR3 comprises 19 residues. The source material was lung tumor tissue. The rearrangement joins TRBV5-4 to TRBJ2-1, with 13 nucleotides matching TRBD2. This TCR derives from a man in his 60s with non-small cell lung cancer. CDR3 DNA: TGTGCCAGCAGTCCGGTCGTGGGGGGGGCTTGGACTAGCGGGAGTGAGCAGTTCTTC. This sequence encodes CASSPVVGGAWTSGSEQFF.